This T cell receptor beta chain was profiled in a study of cytomegalovirus exposure and HLA in healthy donors. Study results and limitations: 16,951 TCR beta sequences were associated with HLA alleles at 0.05 false discovery rate in a later analysis. Clonal expansion, a later analysis showed, was greater in HLA-associated TCR beta chains than in equally common others. The likely explanation for a cluster of highly shared sequence variants was sequencing artifact.

Germline V gives CDR1 MRHNA, CDR2 SNTAGT. The CDR3 spans 13 residues. The V and J ends lost 6 bases and 0 bases, in that order; junction bases with no gene match: 1. The PCR used 60 Vbeta and 13 Jbeta primers. The authors' processing: Unique TCR beta chains numbered roughly 83 million in a later analysis, with roughly 10 million shared. Clones were read by immunoSEQ multiplex PCR, and TCRdb kept only the in-frame ones, dropping some. D and trimming were read from the DNA, whereas the V and J calls and clone size are those reported in that table. The sample records 150,000 to 200,000 clones, roughly 82% being singletons. Note on this clone: Its antigen remains unidentified.

This chain connects TRBV6-4 to TRBJ2-5; 7 positions agree with TRBD2. The source of this sequence is a middle-aged man in good health and CMV-seronegative. Sequenced sample: PBMCs. Here the CDR3 DNA reads TGTGCCAGCAGGGCGGGGGACCAAGAGACCCAGTACTTC. It codes for CASRAGDQETQYF.